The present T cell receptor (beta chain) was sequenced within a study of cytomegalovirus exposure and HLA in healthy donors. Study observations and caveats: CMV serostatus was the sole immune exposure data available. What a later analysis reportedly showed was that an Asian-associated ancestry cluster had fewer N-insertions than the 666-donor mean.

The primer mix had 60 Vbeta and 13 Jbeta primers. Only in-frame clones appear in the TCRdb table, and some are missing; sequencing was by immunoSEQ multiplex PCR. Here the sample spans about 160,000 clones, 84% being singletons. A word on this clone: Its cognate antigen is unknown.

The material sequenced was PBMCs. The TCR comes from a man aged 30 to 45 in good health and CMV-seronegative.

CDR3: CASSFVPGGIEAFF. The CDR3 region has the DNA TGTGCCAGTAGCTTCGTCCCAGGGGGGATTGAAGCTTTCTTT. V and J are TRBV19 and TRBJ1-1, with 7 bases lining up with TRBD1. The V segment lost 6 bases and the J segment 7 bases; nucleotides outside the gene matches: 11. CDR1 LNHDA and CDR2 SQIVND come from the germline V gene (reference sequence). CDR3 length equals 14 residues. Together with reference TRBV19 and TRBJ1-1, the CDR3 gives the full variable domain: DGGITQSPKYLFRKEGQNVTLSCEQNLNHDAMYWYRQDPGQGLRLIYYSQIVNDFQKGDIAEGYSVSREKKESFPLTVTSAQKNPTAFYLCASSFVPGGIEAFFGQGTRLTVV.